The 18 T cell receptor beta chains reported below all come from one sample, sequenced in a study of radiotherapy plus CTLA-4 blockade in lung cancer. This table comes from immunoSEQ multiplex PCR, and its TCRdb copy is limited to in-frame clones, with some not included. The data show roughly 100,000 clones, approximately 78% seen once. This material consisted of peripheral blood, taken from a patient treated with radiotherapy plus ipilimumab. These receptors all stem from a human donor with non-small cell lung cancer who had a partial response to radiotherapy plus ipilimumab.

This clone showed up just once. The chain is built from TRBV28 and TRBJ1-1; D is possibly TRBD1 (5 bases). V lost 9 bases to trimming and J lost 0 bases, with 11 bases between them. CDR1 and CDR2 from the germline V gene are MDHEN and SYDVKM. The CDR3 totals 13 residues. The CDR3 DNA reads TGTGCCAGTTACGACAGTATGAACACTGAAGCTTTCTTT. Protein product: CASYDSMNTEAFF.

The chain recombines TRBV28 with TRBJ1-1; D is unresolved. Trimming took off 7 bases at V and 6 bases at J, with 9 bases between the two ends. The CDR3 is 11 residues long. Germline V gene sequence: CDR1 MDHEN, CDR2 SYDVKM. The CDR3 here is CASIFSAEAFF. The CDR3 DNA follows: TGTGCCAGCATCTTTTCGGCTGAAGCTTTCTTT.

This sequence joins TRBV7-3 and TRBJ1-1; weak D call: TRBD1 (5 bases). The CDR3 sequence is 14 residues long. Trimming removed 2 bases at V and 1 base at J, with 8 bases between. Germline CDR1 is SGHTA and CDR2 is FQGTGA. This chain's CDR3 is CASSLDSSNTEAFF. DNA of the CDR3: TGTGCCAGCAGCTTAGACAGTTCGAACACTGAAGCTTTCTTT. The full variable domain, in which reference TRBV7-3 and TRBJ1-1 provide the parts outside the CDR3, is GAGVSQTPSNKVTEKGKYVELRCDPISGHTALYWYRQSLGQGPEFLIYFQGTGAADDSGLPNDRFFAVRPEGSVSTLKIQRTERGDSAVYLCASSLDSSNTEAFFGQGTRLTVV.

The genes are TRBV6-5 and TRBJ1-5; weak D call: TRBD1 (5 bases). The CDR3 contains 13 residues. Deletions cut 2 bases from V and 7 bases from J, with 9 bases between. Germline loops: CDR1 MNHEY, CDR2 SVGAGI. For the CDR3, the DNA is TGTGCCAGCAGTTACGTCGGGGGGCAGCCCCAGCATTTT. Protein: CASSYVGGQPQHF.

A single count supports this clone. The chain uses TRBV7-2 and TRBJ2-4; weak D call: TRBD1 (6 bases). The V end was cut by 1 base, the J end by 7 bases, with 8 bases between. CDR1 is SGHTA, CDR2 FQGNSA, per germline. CDR3 length: 13 amino acids. In DNA, the CDR3 is TGTGCCAGCAGCTTAGAAAGGGGGAACATTCAGTACTTC. Translation gives CASSLERGNIQYF.

The V call is TRBV7-2, the J call TRBJ2-2; 10 bases map to TRBD2. From germline, CDR1 is SGHTA and CDR2 FQGNSA. The CDR3 spans 15 residues. The V gene end was trimmed by 8 bases and the J gene end by 8 bases; junction bases not matched to a gene: 11. The DNA of the CDR3 is TGTGCCAGCCTCGTGTCTAGCGGGAGCGGAGGGGAGCTGTTTTTT. Translating it yields CASLVSSGSGGELFF.

The chain uses TRBV9 and TRBJ1-3; 12 bases match TRBD1. The CDR3 loop spans 18 amino acids. With 3 bases clipped from V and 3 bases from J, the junction kept 10 bases outside the gene matches. The germline V gene has CDR1 SGDLS and CDR2 YYNGEE. CDR3 residues: CASSATGGQGAGGNTIYF. DNA for the CDR3: TGTGCCAGCAGCGCTACGGGGGGACAGGGGGCAGGTGGAAACACCATATATTTT.

This clone appeared a single time. The V call is TRBV7-8, the J call TRBJ2-5; possible D gene TRBD2, 5 bases. The CDR3 is 18 amino acids. The ends were cut back, 6 bases at V and 2 bases at J, with 25 bases in the middle. Germline V CDR1 and CDR2: SGHVS, FQNEAQ. For the CDR3, the DNA is TGTGCCAGCAGTCGTCGTGTAACCCTTCTTAGCGAACAAGAGACCCAGTACTTC. The encoded protein is CASSRRVTLLSEQETQYF.

CDR3: CASRGWGVLYYEQYF. The CDR3 DNA reads as TGTGCCAGCAGGGGGTGGGGGGTTTTGTACTACGAGCAGTACTTC. This chain connects TRBV28 to TRBJ2-7, with a weak D call TRBD2 (6 bases). This CDR3 contains 15 residues. Trimming removed 6 bases at V and 3 bases at J, with 18 bases between. Germline-derived CDR1 and CDR2 are MDHEN and SYDVKM.

The chain joins TRBV7-9 to TRBJ2-5, with 11 bases that match TRBD2. CDR1 and CDR2 (germline): SEHNR, FQNEAQ (reference sequence). The V gene end was trimmed by 4 bases and the J gene end by 5 bases; junction bases not matched to a gene: 3. This CDR3 is built from 14 residues. The CDR3 bases are TGTGCCAGCAGCTGGGTAGCGGGAGGGGAGACCCAGTACTTC. Encoded protein: CASSWVAGGETQYF. The whole variable domain, remainder taken from reference TRBV7-9 and TRBJ2-5, is DTGVSQNPRHKITKRGQNVTFRCDPISEHNRLYWYRQTLGQGPEFLTYFQNEAQLEKSRLLSDRFSAERPKGSFSTLEIQRTEQGDSAMYLCASSWVAGGETQYFGPGTRLLVL.

This chain joins TRBV5-1 and TRBJ2-5, with TRBD2 identical over 9 bases. Trimming at V came to 3 bases and at J to 2 bases, leaving 5 bases not matched to a gene. The CDR3 sequence is 15 residues long. Germline CDR1 and CDR2: SGHRS and YFSETQ. The CDR3 nucleotides read TGCGCCAGCAGCTACTTAGCGGGAGAACAAGAGACCCAGTACTTC. Translating gives CASSYLAGEQETQYF. Based on the CDR3 plus reference TRBV5-1 and TRBJ2-5, the full variable domain is KAGVTQTPRYLIKTRGQQVTLSCSPISGHRSVSWYQQTPGQGLQFLFEYFSETQRNKGNFPGRFSGRQFSNSRSEMNVSTLELGDSALYLCASSYLAGEQETQYFGPGTRLLVL.

The CDR3 loop reads CASSLWAGINQPQHF. The CDR3 coding sequence is TGTGCCAGCAGCTTGTGGGCAGGGATCAATCAGCCCCAGCATTTT. The chain combines TRBV5-6 with TRBJ1-5; TRBD1 is a possible D gene (5 bases). The CDR3 is 15 residues long. Germline lookup yields CDR1 SGHDT and CDR2 YYEEEE. With 1 base removed from V and 3 bases from J, the gap between germline ends came to 11 bases.

The chain couples TRBV7-6 to TRBJ1-2; 10 nucleotides agree with TRBD1. The CDR3 totals 13 residues. The ends lost 5 bases at V and 9 bases at J; junction bases unmatched: 6. In germline, CDR1 is SGHVS, CDR2 FNYEAQ. The CDR3 bases are TGTGCCAGCAGCCTTGACAGGGGGCGACGCTACACCTTC. Protein product: CASSLDRGRRYTF. The whole variable domain, remainder taken from reference TRBV7-6 and TRBJ1-2, is GAGVSQSPRYKVTKRGQDVALRCDPISGHVSLYWYRQALGQGPEFLTYFNYEAQQDKSGLPNDRFSAERPEGSISTLTIQRTEQRDSAMYRCASSLDRGRRYTFGSGTRLTVV.

The genes are TRBV19 and TRBJ1-5, with D perhaps TRBD1 (6 bases). Trimming cost V 7 bases and J 7 bases, with 14 bases left between them. There are 13 residues in the CDR3. Germline V gene data show CDR1 as LNHDA and CDR2 as SQIVND (reference sequence). CDR3 DNA: TGTGCCAGTACCCCGACAGGTGGGCAGCCCCAGCATTTT. Protein product: CASTPTGGQPQHF.

This clone was recorded a few times. The chain uses TRBV29-1 and TRBJ2-7; 11 bases are shared with TRBD2. The CDR3 contains 14 residues. V gave up 3 bases and J gave up 4 bases; unmatched junction bases: 5. CDR1 is SQVTM, CDR2 ANQGSEA, per germline. CDR3 sequence: CSVEGTSGSYEQYF. The CDR3 coding sequence is TGCAGCGTTGAGGGAACTAGCGGGAGTTACGAGCAGTACTTC.

The V and J genes are TRBV6-6 and TRBJ2-7; 8 positions agree with TRBD2. Germline V lookup: CDR1 MNHNY, CDR2 SVGAGI (reference sequence). The CDR3 covers 15 residues. Trimming at V came to 2 bases and at J to 0 bases, leaving 3 bases not matched to a gene. The DNA of the CDR3 is TGTGCCAGCAGTTACGAGCGGGGGAGCTCCTACGAGCAGTACTTC. It translates to CASSYERGSSYEQYF.

The chain uses TRBV7-3 and TRBJ2-1; D is undetermined. CDR1 is SGHTA and CDR2 is FQGTGA in the germline V gene. The V end was cut by 2 bases, the J end by 5 bases, with 7 bases between. This CDR3 has 13 amino acids. The CDR3 sequence: CASSLGRNNEQFF. The CDR3 DNA reads as TGTGCCAGCAGCTTAGGGCGAAACAATGAGCAGTTCTTC.

V and J are TRBV21-1 and TRBJ2-4; TRBD1 reflects the table's D call only, with no check against the DNA. TRBV21-1 is marked as a pseudogene. This CDR3 region has 18 residues. CDR3 region: CASSKGSDRHLAKNIQYF. The CDR3 bases are TGTGCCAGCAGCAAAGGGTCGGACAGACATCTAGCCAAAAACATTCAGTACTTC.